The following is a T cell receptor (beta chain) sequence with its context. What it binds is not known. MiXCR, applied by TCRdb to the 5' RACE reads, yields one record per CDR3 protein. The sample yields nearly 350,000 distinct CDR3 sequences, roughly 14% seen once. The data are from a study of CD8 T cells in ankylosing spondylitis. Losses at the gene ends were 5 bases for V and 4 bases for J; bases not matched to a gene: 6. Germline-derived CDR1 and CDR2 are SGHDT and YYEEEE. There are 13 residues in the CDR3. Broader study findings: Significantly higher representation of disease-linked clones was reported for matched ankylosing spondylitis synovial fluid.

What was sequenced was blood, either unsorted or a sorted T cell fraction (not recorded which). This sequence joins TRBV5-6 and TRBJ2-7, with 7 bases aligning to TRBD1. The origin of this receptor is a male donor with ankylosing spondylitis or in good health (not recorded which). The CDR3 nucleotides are TGTGCCAGCAGGGGGACAGCAGTGTACGAGCAGTACTTC. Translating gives CASRGTAVYEQYF. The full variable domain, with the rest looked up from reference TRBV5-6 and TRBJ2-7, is DAGVTQSPTHLIKTRGQQVTLRCSPKSGHDTVSWYQQALGQGPQFIFQYYEEEERQRGNFPDRFSGHQFPNYSSELNVNALLLGDSALYLCASRGTAVYEQYFGPGTRLTVT.